This T cell receptor beta chain was obtained from a study of identical twins (dated by TCRdb to the mid-2010s). In terms of the full investigation: To test whether fetal clonotypes persist, this study deep-sequenced TCR alpha and beta repertoires from monozygotic twins, from unrelated adults of various ages, and from cord blood. Replicate twin experiments were performed at different times using different library preparation protocols to rule out contamination. Results the study describes overall, beyond this receptor: Zero-insertion analyses could be partly confounded by invariant T cells such as MAIT and iNKT, though diverse VJ usage argued against such confounding for most clonotypes. In beta out-of-frame sequences, excess twin sharing was weaker, because having fewer shared sequences lowered the signal-to-noise ratio. Fewer insertions were carried by abundant cord blood beta clonotypes; a weaker similar trend was observed in young adult naive repertoires, while no such trend was observed in memory repertoires. Compared with coincidental sharing between unrelated individuals, out-of-frame TCR alpha sequences shared between twins had an excess of sequences with low generation probability. Because the same donors could not be followed over many years, conclusions were based on cross-sectional statistical analysis. Recombination models systematically underestimated out-of-frame TCR alpha sharing in monozygotic twins but agreed with sharing between unrelated individuals.

The CDR3 spans 15 residues, from the cysteine through the phenylalanine. Only the CDR3 portion is preserved as DNA: 45 bases, with reading frame beginning at the first base. V is shortened by 3 bases, J by 2 bases, and the region joining them spans 14 bases. Looking up the germline V gene (reference sequence) yields CDR1 DFQATT and CDR2 SNEGSKA. About this clonotype: Its antigen is currently not known. No per-base quality is available; no much larger clone lies one base away.

Every donor was a healthy Caucasian. Three pairs of female monozygotic twins, all aged about 18 to 29 years, made up the twin cohort. Using Miltenyi CD45RO+ enrichment and human naive T-cell isolation kits, memory (CD45RO+) and naive T cells were isolated from PBMC. The library came from 5' RACE. Sequencing was performed on an Illumina HiSeq 2000. Template switching introduced a universal primer binding site; the final cDNA contained a unique molecular identifier, enabling accurate counting of TCR cDNA molecules. Specific primers in the conserved constant-segment region were used to synthesize first-strand cDNA for the TCR alpha and beta chains. To control for contamination, each cDNA library was double barcoded with a SMART-Mk sample barcode plus Illumina barcodes. Two successive PCR steps introduced TruSeq adapter sequences along with Illumina sample barcodes. TCR alpha and beta cDNA libraries were sequenced on the Illumina HiSeq platform with custom primers. For the original study's pipeline: Raw reads were processed with MiGEC to extract unique molecular identifiers, and MiXCR was used to determine CDR3 positions. Recombination models were inferred per individual with the repgenHMM and IGoR tools using an EM algorithm. Shared clonotype analysis was performed with the tcR package in R, normalizing sharing by the product of cloneset sizes. To study raw recombination without the effects of thymic and clonal selection, out-of-frame nonproductive sequences were analyzed. TCRdb's own reprocessing of the public reads used fastp at Q25 and MiXCR and kept productive beta chains. A single entry per CDR3 protein holds the most common genes and DNA from its merged rows. The V and J calls were determined by TCRdb, not by the authors. The sample table contains nearly 250,000 distinct CDR3 sequences; only one count was recorded for about 7% of them. Clones ranked in the top ten supply 3.6% of the sample.

These data also featured in a second study, about yellow fever vaccine responses in identical twins. According to the second study: According to the authors, in identical twins the way T cells responded to vaccination appeared partly convergent and partly personalized. The study precisely tracked vaccine-responding T cell clones in identical twins.

The TCR comes from a woman between 18 and 29 years old in good health. The sequenced sample consisted of memory (CD45RO+) T cells sorted from blood. The meaning of the sample's cell subset or site label: CD45RO+ enriched T cells. The rearranged segments are TRBV20-1 and TRBJ2-4; a weak D assignment points to TRBD2 (6 bases agree). The nucleotide sequence reads as follows: TGCAGTGCTAGTGAAGGGACTCGGCCCAAAAACATTCAGTACTTC. This yields the protein CSASEGTRPKNIQYF.